This TCR beta chain was captured by sequencing in a study of blood T cell repertoires in COVID-19. About the study: The United States, Italy and Spain supplied acute and convalescent COVID-19 samples.

Method: immunoSEQ multiplex PCR; TCRdb's copy keeps in-frame clones and lacks some. The table shows 120,000 to 150,000 clones, with more than 70% occurring only once. The V gene's germline CDR1 is SEHNR and CDR2 FQNEAQ (reference sequence). The trim removed 4 bases at V and 7 bases at J, leaving 13 bases unmatched. The CDR3 is 17 residues long. The sample taken for sequencing was peripheral blood. The TCR comes from a human donor in a cohort sampled during active COVID-19. The chain is built from TRBV7-9 and TRBJ2-1; 10 nucleotides line up with TRBD2. CDR3 bases: TGTGCCAGCAGCTCCGGGGCTAGCGGGGGACGGTGGAATGAGCAGTTCTTC. Its translation is CASSSGASGGRWNEQFF.